The subject of this entry is one T cell receptor (beta chain). This record belongs to a study of blood T cell repertoires in COVID-19. The ends lost 5 bases at V and 8 bases at J; junction bases unmatched: 12. Germline CDR1 is LNHDA and CDR2 is SQIVND (reference sequence). The CDR3 loop spans 15 amino acids. Sequencing used immunoSEQ multiplex PCR; TCRdb keeps in-frame clones, though not all of them. The table lists fewer than 450,000 clones, around 90% of them singletons. Sequenced sample: PBMCs or T cells enriched from blood (not recorded which). This clonotype was obtained from a woman in her thirties or forties with acute COVID-19. The rearrangement joins TRBV19 to TRBJ2-1; 7 nucleotides align to TRBD1. The CDR3 DNA sequence: TGTGCCAGTAGTGGTGTACGGACAGGATCCGATGAGCAGTTCTTC. Translation gives CASSGVRTGSDEQFF.